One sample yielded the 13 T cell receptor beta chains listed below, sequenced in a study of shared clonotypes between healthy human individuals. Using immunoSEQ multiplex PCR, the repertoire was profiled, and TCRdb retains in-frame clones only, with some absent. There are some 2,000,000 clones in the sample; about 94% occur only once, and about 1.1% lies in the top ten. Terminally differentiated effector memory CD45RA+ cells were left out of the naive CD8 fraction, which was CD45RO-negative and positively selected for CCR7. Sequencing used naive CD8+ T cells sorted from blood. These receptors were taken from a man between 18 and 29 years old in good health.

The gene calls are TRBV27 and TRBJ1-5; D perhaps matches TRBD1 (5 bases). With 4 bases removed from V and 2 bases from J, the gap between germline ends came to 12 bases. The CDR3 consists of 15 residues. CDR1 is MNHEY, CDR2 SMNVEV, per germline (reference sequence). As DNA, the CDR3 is TGTGCCAGCAGTTCTGGGGGTGGAGGCAATCAGCCCCAGCATTTT. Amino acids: CASSSGGGGNQPQHF.

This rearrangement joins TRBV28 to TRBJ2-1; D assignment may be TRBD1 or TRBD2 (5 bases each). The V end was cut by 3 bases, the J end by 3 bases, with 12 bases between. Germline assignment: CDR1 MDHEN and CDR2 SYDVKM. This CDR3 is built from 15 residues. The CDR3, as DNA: TGTGCCAGCAGTTTGGGGACCGGTGGCTACAATGAGCAGTTCTTC. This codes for CASSLGTGGYNEQFF.

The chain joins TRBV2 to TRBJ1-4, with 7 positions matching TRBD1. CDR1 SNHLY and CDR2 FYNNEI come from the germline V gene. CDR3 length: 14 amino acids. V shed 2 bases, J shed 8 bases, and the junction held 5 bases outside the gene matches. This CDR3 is CASSEIDRVEKLFF. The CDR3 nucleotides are TGTGCCAGCAGTGAAATTGACAGGGTCGAAAAACTGTTTTTT.

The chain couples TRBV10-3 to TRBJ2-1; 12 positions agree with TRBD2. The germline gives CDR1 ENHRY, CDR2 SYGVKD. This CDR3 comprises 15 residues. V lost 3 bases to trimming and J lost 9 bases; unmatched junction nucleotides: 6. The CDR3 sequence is CAISDLAGGPSEQFF. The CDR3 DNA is TGTGCCATCAGTGACCTAGCGGGAGGGCCGAGTGAGCAGTTCTTC.

CDR3 sequence (DNA): TGTGCCAGCACCCGACTAGCGGACTACGAGCAGTACTTC. Translated: CASTRLADYEQYF. The genes are TRBV5-6 and TRBJ2-7; TRBD2 aligns across 9 bases. This CDR3 is built from 13 residues. The germline CDR1 and CDR2 sequences are SGHDT and YYEEEE. Trimming removed 6 bases from V and 3 bases from J; junction bases left unmatched: 4.

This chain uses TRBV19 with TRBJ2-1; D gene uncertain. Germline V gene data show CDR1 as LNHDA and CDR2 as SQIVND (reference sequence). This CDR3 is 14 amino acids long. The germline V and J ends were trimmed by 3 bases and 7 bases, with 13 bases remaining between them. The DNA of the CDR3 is TGTGCCAGTAGTATGGCGGCAGGTCGAAATGAGCAGTTCTTC. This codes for CASSMAAGRNEQFF.

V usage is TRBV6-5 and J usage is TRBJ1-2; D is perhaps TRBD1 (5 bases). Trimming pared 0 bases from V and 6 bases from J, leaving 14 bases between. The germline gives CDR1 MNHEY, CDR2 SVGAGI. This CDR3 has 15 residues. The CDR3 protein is CASSYSTGGDNGYTF. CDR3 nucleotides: TGTGCCAGCAGTTACTCGACTGGAGGGGATAATGGCTACACCTTC.

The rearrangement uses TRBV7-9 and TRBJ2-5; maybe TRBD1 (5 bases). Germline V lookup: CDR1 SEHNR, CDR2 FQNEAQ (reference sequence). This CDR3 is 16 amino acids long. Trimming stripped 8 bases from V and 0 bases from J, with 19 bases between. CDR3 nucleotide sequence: TGTGCCAGCGGACCCCTCAGGGCAGGGTACCAAGAGACCCAGTACTTC. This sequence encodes CASGPLRAGYQETQYF.

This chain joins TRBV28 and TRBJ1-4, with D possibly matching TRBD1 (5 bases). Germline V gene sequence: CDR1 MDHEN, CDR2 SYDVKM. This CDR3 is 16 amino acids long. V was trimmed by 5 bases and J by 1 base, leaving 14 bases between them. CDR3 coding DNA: TGTGCCAGCAGTCCCATAGCGGGGGGAACTAATGAAAAACTGTTTTTT. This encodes CASSPIAGGTNEKLFF. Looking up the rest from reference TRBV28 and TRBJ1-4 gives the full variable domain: DVKVTQSSRYLVKRTGEKVFLECVQDMDHENMFWYRQDPGLGLRLIYFSYDVKMKEKGDIPEGYSVSREKKERFSLILESASTNQTSMYLCASSPIAGGTNEKLFFGSGTQLSVL.

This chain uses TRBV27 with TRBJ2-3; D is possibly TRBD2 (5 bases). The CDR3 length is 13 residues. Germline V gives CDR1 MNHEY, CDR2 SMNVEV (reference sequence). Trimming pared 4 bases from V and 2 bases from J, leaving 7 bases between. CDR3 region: CASSSGNTDTQYF. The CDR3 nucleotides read TGTGCCAGCAGTTCCGGGAACACAGATACGCAGTATTTT.

The CDR3 loop reads CASSPGSAETQYF. For the CDR3, the DNA is TGTGCCAGCAGCCCCGGGTCTGCAGAGACCCAGTACTTC. The chain uses TRBV7-8 and TRBJ2-5; D not resolved. V dropped 5 bases and J dropped 4 bases, with 11 bases sitting between them. Germline assignment: CDR1 SGHVS and CDR2 FQNEAQ. The CDR3 totals 13 residues. Variable domain in full (rest from reference TRBV7-8 and TRBJ2-5): GAGVSQSPRYKVAKRGQDVALRCDPISGHVSLFWYQQALGQGPEFLTYFQNEAQLDKSGLPSDRFFAERPEGSVSTLKIQRTQQEDSAVYLCASSPGSAETQYFGPGTRLLVL.

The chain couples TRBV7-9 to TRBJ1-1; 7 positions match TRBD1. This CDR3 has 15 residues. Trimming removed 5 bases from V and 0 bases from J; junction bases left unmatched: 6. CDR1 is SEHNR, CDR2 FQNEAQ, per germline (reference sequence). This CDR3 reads CASSVTGEMNTEAFF. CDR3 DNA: TGTGCCAGCAGCGTAACAGGGGAAATGAACACTGAAGCTTTCTTT.

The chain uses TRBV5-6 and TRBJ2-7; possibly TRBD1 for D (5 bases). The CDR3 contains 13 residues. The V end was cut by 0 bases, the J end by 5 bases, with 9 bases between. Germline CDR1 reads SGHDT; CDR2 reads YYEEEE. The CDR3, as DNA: TGTGCCAGCAGCTTGGTTGGGGCCGACGAGCAGTACTTC. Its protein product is CASSLVGADEQYF.